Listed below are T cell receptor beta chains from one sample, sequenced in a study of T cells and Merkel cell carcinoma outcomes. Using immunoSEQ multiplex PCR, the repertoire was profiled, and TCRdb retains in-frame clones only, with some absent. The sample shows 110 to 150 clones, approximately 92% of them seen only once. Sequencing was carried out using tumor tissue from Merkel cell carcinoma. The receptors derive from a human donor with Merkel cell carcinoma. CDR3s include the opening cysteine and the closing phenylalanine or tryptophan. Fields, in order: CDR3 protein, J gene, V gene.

CDR3aa: CASSFSWGNEQYF; j_gene: TRBJ2-7; v_gene: TRBV11-3
CDR3aa: CATSRDGREKLFF; j_gene: TRBJ1-4; v_gene: TRBV15
CDR3aa: CASSLNRGVGRGNEQFF; j_gene: TRBJ2-1; v_gene: TRBV11-3
CDR3aa: CASSRGFSYEQYF; j_gene: TRBJ2-7; v_gene: TRBV27
CDR3aa: CASRGRLQHARNTIYF; j_gene: TRBJ1-3; v_gene: TRBV21-1
CDR3aa: CASSLVPGNQPQHF; j_gene: TRBJ1-5; v_gene: TRBV5-1
CDR3aa: CASSFGTGVEKLFF; j_gene: TRBJ1-4; v_gene: TRBV28
CDR3aa: CASSQDPVGTVEEKLFF; j_gene: TRBJ1-4; v_gene: TRBV4-1
CDR3aa: CASTRESNTEAFF; j_gene: TRBJ1-1; v_gene: TRBV2
CDR3aa: CASSVQGRETQYF; j_gene: TRBJ2-5; v_gene: TRBV5-4
CDR3aa: CATSRGQVNQPQHF; j_gene: TRBJ1-5; v_gene: TRBV15
CDR3aa: CASSSKQGPEAFF; j_gene: TRBJ1-1; v_gene: TRBV5-4
CDR3aa: CASKSGEQFF; j_gene: TRBJ2-1; v_gene: TRBV28
CDR3aa: CASRLAGADTQYF; j_gene: TRBJ2-3; v_gene: TRBV7-9
CDR3aa: CASSQRYGGAPDTQYF; j_gene: TRBJ2-3; v_gene: TRBV4-1
CDR3aa: CAISDPNNPGQAYEQYF; j_gene: TRBJ2-7; v_gene: TRBV10-3
CDR3aa: CASSPLLQGETQYF; j_gene: TRBJ2-5; v_gene: TRBV5-1
CDR3aa: CSVAERGELFF; j_gene: TRBJ2-2; v_gene: TRBV29-1
CDR3aa: CASSLGLRDRGREQYF; j_gene: TRBJ2-7; v_gene: TRBV5-1
CDR3aa: CASSGQATDLWQYF; j_gene: TRBJ2-7; v_gene: TRBV27
CDR3aa: CPGRAGRKREKTYGYTF; j_gene: TRBJ1-2; v_gene: TRBV22-1
CDR3aa: CASSSEPGRNEKLFF; j_gene: TRBJ1-4; v_gene: TRBV7-6
CDR3aa: CASSLYVTEGTQYF; j_gene: TRBJ2-5; v_gene: TRBV7-6
CDR3aa: CTSTSDPSIAKNIQYF; j_gene: TRBJ2-4; v_gene: TRBV5-8
CDR3aa: CASSYGHTGEQFF; j_gene: TRBJ2-1; v_gene: TRBV6-5
CDR3aa: CSAKHGNEQFF; j_gene: TRBJ2-1; v_gene: TRBV20-1
CDR3aa: CASSQQLGLNYEQYF; j_gene: TRBJ2-7; v_gene: TRBV14
CDR3aa: CASSQGFDRASGYTF; j_gene: TRBJ1-2; v_gene: TRBV4-1
CDR3aa: CASSKGQFNQPQHF; j_gene: TRBJ1-5; v_gene: TRBV9
CDR3aa: CASSELDRSYEQYF; j_gene: TRBJ2-7; v_gene: TRBV6-5
CDR3aa: CASSFRQGFTEAFF; j_gene: TRBJ1-1; v_gene: TRBV28
CDR3aa: CASSQDIGYYGYTF; j_gene: TRBJ1-2; v_gene: TRBV14
CDR3aa: CASSSWDRINIQYF; j_gene: TRBJ2-4; v_gene: TRBV27
CDR3aa: CASSTRRDMLGNTIYF; j_gene: TRBJ1-3; v_gene: TRBV7-9
CDR3aa: CASSASAGTYEQYF; j_gene: TRBJ2-7; v_gene: TRBV9
CDR3aa: CASSPRGGPETQYF; j_gene: TRBJ2-5; v_gene: TRBV18
CDR3aa: CSASSRYGYTF; j_gene: TRBJ1-2; v_gene: TRBV20-1
CDR3aa: CAWRRTRAISDEAFF; j_gene: TRBJ1-1; v_gene: TRBV30
CDR3aa: CASSPVGGYAGELFF; j_gene: TRBJ2-2; v_gene: TRBV11-3
CDR3aa: CASSYSNEQYF; j_gene: TRBJ2-7; v_gene: TRBV6-9
CDR3aa: CASSPQGPRGETQYF; j_gene: TRBJ2-5; v_gene: TRBV18
CDR3aa: CSARTGPNEKLFF; j_gene: TRBJ1-4; v_gene: TRBV29-1
CDR3aa: CASRDPGAQETQYF; j_gene: TRBJ2-5; v_gene: TRBV2
CDR3aa: CASSLDQGNGNTIYF; j_gene: TRBJ1-3; v_gene: TRBV9